A single sample gave rise to the 15 T cell receptor beta chains below, sequenced in a study of blood T cell repertoires in COVID-19. Assay: immunoSEQ multiplex PCR; the TCRdb copy retains only in-frame clones and omits some. The repertoire consists of around 150,000 clones, with roughly four fifths occurring once and the leading ten covering approximately 3%. Sequenced: PBMCs or T cells enriched from blood (not recorded which). All receptors derive from a woman aged 45-65 years with acute COVID-19.

This chain joins TRBV7-6 and TRBJ2-7; D is possibly TRBD1 (6 bases). Germline V lookup: CDR1 SGHVS, CDR2 FNYEAQ. The CDR3 has 16 amino acids. Trimming stripped 3 bases from V and 3 bases from J, with 18 bases between. The CDR3 coding sequence is TGTGCCAGCAGCTTGGAAGGTTTCCAGGGGAACTACGAGCAGTACTTC. Translation: CASSLEGFQGNYEQYF.

This chain connects TRBV29-1 to TRBJ2-1; 7 positions match TRBD2. Unmatched junction bases numbered 3, after V lost 1 base and J lost 6 bases. This CDR3 has 13 residues. Germline V gene lookup returns CDR1 SQVTM and CDR2 ANQGSEA. The CDR3 protein is CSVEVGRGNEQFF. CDR3 nucleotide sequence: TGCAGCGTTGAAGTAGGGAGGGGCAATGAGCAGTTCTTC.

The CDR3 loop is CASNRGKTGELFF. CDR3 nucleotides: TGTGCCAGCAACAGGGGAAAAACCGGGGAGCTGTTTTTT. V usage is TRBV21-1 and J usage is TRBJ2-2; the D call of TRBD1 is as the table states it, not checked on the DNA. TRBV21-1 is labeled a pseudogene. This CDR3 has 13 amino acids.

V usage is TRBV9 and J usage is TRBJ2-7; 9 nucleotides match TRBD1. Trimming cost V 4 bases and J 6 bases; bases outside gene matches: 14. The CDR3 consists of 16 residues. The germline V gene encodes CDR1 SGDLS and CDR2 YYNGEE. The CDR3 DNA sequence: TGTGCCAGCAGCTTAGCCCCGGGACAGGGAGGTTCCGAGCAGTACTTC. This codes for CASSLAPGQGGSEQYF.

V usage is TRBV10-2 and J usage is TRBJ2-2; perhaps TRBD1 as D (6 bases). The length of the CDR3 is 18 residues. Trimming took 7 bases from V and 2 from J, leaving 23 bases between them. CDR1 and CDR2 (germline): WSHSY, SAAADI. The CDR3 spells CASTGVTPGSLNTGELFF. CDR3 DNA sequence: TGCGCCAGCACAGGGGTGACCCCCGGCTCGTTAAACACCGGGGAGCTGTTTTTT.

This chain connects TRBV9 to TRBJ2-1, with 10 bases aligning to TRBD2. The length of the CDR3 is 16 residues. Germline lookup yields CDR1 SGDLS and CDR2 YYNGEE. The V gene end was trimmed by 4 bases and the J gene end by 11 bases; junction bases not matched to a gene: 15. CDR3 loop: CASSLTGTSVLGKQFF. The CDR3 DNA follows: TGTGCCAGCAGCTTGACCGGGACTAGCGTCCTCGGGAAGCAGTTCTTC.

The chain employs TRBV4-3 and TRBJ2-7; TRBD2 might be the D (5 bases). V lost 1 base, J lost 0 bases, and 7 bases lay in between. CDR1 is LGHNA, CDR2 YSLEER, per germline. CDR3 size: 14 residues. The CDR3 loop reads CASSQGTASYEQYF. The CDR3 coding sequence is TGCGCCAGCAGCCAAGGGACTGCCTCCTACGAGCAGTACTTC.

This clone was picked up a small number of times. V and J are TRBV24-1 and TRBJ2-7; TRBD2 might be the D (5 bases). Trimming removed 3 bases from V and 5 bases from J, with 10 bases in between. CDR3 length: 13 residues. Germline V gives CDR1 KGHDR, CDR2 SFDVKD. The CDR3 DNA reads as TGTGCCACCAGTGATCCACCGCGGGACGAGCAGTACTTC. This gives the protein CATSDPPRDEQYF.

This clone was recorded only once. V and J are TRBV12-3 or TRBV12-4 and TRBJ2-7, with D tentatively TRBD2 (6 bases). Trimming left V 3 bases short and J 4 bases short, with 7 bases between. The CDR3 sequence is 12 residues long. The CDR3 nucleotides read TGTGCCAGCAGTTTCGGGGGTTACGAGCAGTACTTC. It translates to CASSFGGYEQYF.

The genes are TRBV11-2 and TRBJ2-2; D perhaps matches TRBD2 (5 bases). The CDR3 spans 17 residues. Looked up from germline, CDR1 is SGHAT and CDR2 is FQNNGV. The V end lost 1 base, the J end lost 7 bases, and 19 bases lay between the germline ends. The chain's CDR3 is CASSLAILAGDGGELFF. Here the CDR3 DNA reads TGTGCCAGCAGCTTAGCTATACTGGCGGGTGACGGCGGGGAGCTGTTTTTT.

This clone was seen just once. This sequence joins TRBV4-3 and TRBJ2-1; the D gene is possibly TRBD1 (6 bases). The CDR3 covers 15 residues. Germline V gene data show CDR1 as LGHNA and CDR2 as YSLEER. Trimming cost V 4 bases and J 6 bases, with 16 bases left between them. The CDR3 protein is CASSRELTGSNEQFF. DNA of the CDR3: TGCGCCAGCAGCCGGGAGCTTACAGGGTCCAATGAGCAGTTCTTC.

Points on this clone: Other DNA sequences in the same sample also yield this CDR3. The gene calls are TRBV7-9 and TRBJ2-7; D is undetermined. With 4 bases removed from V and 4 bases from J, the gap between germline ends came to 5 bases. The CDR3 length is 11 residues. CDR1 and CDR2 from the germline V gene are SEHNR and FQNEAQ (reference sequence). DNA for the CDR3: TGTGCCAGCAGCTCGACATACGAGCAGTACTTC. Its protein product is CASSSTYEQYF. The full variable domain, rest sourced from reference TRBV7-9 and TRBJ2-7, is DTGVSQNPRHKITKRGQNVTFRCDPISEHNRLYWYRQTLGQGPEFLTYFQNEAQLEKSRLLSDRFSAERPKGSFSTLEIQRTEQGDSAMYLCASSSTYEQYFGPGTRLTVT.

The chain links TRBV6-5 to TRBJ1-3, with D perhaps matching TRBD1 (5 bases). CDR1 and CDR2 (germline): MNHEY, SVGAGI. The ends were cut back, 7 bases at V and 4 bases at J, with 11 bases in the middle. The CDR3 is 13 amino acids. CDR3 residues: CASTVGPGNTIYF. The CDR3 nucleotides read TGTGCCAGCACTGTGGGGCCCGGAAACACCATATATTTT.

The rearrangement joins TRBV19 to TRBJ2-2; the match to TRBD2 covers 7 bases. The junction had 0 bases not matched to a gene; V was cut back by 7 bases and J by 7 bases. The germline gives CDR1 LNHDA, CDR2 SQIVND (reference sequence). The CDR3 consists of 11 residues. CDR3 in DNA: TGTGCCAGTACGGGGGGCGGGGAGCTGTTTTTT. Amino acids: CASTGGGELFF.

V is TRBV30 and J is TRBJ1-2, with D possibly being TRBD1 (5 bases). This CDR3 is built from 12 residues. Germline-derived CDR1 and CDR2 are GTSNPN and SVGIG (reference sequence). V was pared by 2 bases and J by 7 bases, with 11 bases between. The CDR3 coding sequence is TGTGCCTGGAGTATCCAGGGCGGTGGCTACACCTTC. Encoded protein: CAWSIQGGGYTF.